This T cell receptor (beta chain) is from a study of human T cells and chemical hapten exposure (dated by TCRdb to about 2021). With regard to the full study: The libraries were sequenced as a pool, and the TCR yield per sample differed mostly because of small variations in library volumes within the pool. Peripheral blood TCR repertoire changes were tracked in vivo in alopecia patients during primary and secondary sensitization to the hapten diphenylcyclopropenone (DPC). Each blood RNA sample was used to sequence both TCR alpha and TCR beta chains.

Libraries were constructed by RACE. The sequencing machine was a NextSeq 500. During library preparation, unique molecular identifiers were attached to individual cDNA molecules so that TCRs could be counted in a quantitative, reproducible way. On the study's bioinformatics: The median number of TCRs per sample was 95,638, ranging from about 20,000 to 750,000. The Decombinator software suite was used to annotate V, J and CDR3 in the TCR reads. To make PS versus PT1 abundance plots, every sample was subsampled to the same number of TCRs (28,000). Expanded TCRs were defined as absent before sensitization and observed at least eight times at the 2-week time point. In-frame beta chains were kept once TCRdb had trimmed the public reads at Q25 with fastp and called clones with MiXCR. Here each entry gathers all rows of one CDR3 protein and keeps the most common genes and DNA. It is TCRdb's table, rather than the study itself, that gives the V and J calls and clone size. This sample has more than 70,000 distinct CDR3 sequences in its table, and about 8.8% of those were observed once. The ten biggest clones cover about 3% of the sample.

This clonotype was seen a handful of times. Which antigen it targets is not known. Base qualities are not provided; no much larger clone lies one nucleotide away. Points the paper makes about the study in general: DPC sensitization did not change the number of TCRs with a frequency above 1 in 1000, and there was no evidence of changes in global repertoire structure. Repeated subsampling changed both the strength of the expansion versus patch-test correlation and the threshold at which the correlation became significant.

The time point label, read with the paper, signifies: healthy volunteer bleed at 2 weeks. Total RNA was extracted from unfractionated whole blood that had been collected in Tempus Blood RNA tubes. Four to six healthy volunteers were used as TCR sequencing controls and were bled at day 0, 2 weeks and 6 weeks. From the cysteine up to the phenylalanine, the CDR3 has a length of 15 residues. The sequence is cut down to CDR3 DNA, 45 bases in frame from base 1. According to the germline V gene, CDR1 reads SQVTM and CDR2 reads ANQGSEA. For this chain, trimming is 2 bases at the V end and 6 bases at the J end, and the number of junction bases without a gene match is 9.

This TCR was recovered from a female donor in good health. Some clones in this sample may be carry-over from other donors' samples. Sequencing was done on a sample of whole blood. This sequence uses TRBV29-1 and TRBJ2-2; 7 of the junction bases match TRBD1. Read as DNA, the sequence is TGCAGCGTTGAAAGAGGGGGCGCGGGCTCCGGGGAGCTGTTTTTT. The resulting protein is CSVERGGAGSGELFF.